The subject of this entry is one T cell receptor beta chain. Its antigen is unidentified. Here immunoSEQ multiplex PCR was the method, and the copy in TCRdb shows in-frame clones only, minus some. The sample yields approximately 140,000 clones, around 90% seen once. The data derive from a study of T cell responses to AZD1222 COVID-19 vaccine. Study results and caveats: Baseline serology detected seropositivity in only 5 or 6 AZD1222 recipients. The donor group comprised mostly white British people and more females; the analysis possibly underestimated clonal diversity.

CDR1 and CDR2 (germline): PRHDT, FYEKMQ (reference sequence). The CDR3 extends over 18 amino acids. After removal of 5 bases from V and 2 bases from J, the junction contained 12 bases not matched to a gene. The sample consisted of peripheral blood, taken 28 days after the second AZD1222 dose. This receptor was obtained from an adult who received the AZD1222 COVID-19 vaccine. The chain couples TRBV13 to TRBJ2-5, with TRBD2 identical over 12 bases. The CDR3 nucleotides read TGTGCCAGCAGCATCTTAGATAGGACTAGCGGGGATCAAGAGACCCAGTACTTC. Translating gives CASSILDRTSGDQETQYF.